The entry below describes one T cell receptor beta chain. Measured with immunoSEQ multiplex PCR; TCRdb has only the in-frame clones, and not every one. The data show some 110,000 clones, 70% to 80% seen once. This entry comes from a study of blood T cell repertoires in COVID-19. CDR1 is SGHAT, CDR2 FQDESV, per germline (reference sequence). The CDR3 has 12 amino acids. Trimming cost V 5 bases and J 8 bases, with 12 bases left between them. Sequencing used peripheral blood. The chain joins TRBV11-1 to TRBJ1-1, with a possible D match to TRBD1 (5 bases). The source is a man aged 65 to 85 with acute or convalescent COVID-19. The CDR3 protein is CASSHGTREAFF. The CDR3 nucleotides are TGTGCCAGCAGCCACGGGACTCGCGAAGCTTTCTTT. Based on the CDR3 plus reference TRBV11-1 and TRBJ1-1, the full variable domain is EAEVAQSPRYKITEKSQAVAFWCDPISGHATLYWYRQILGQGPELLVQFQDESVVDDSQLPKDRFSAERLKGVDSTLKIQPAELGDSAMYLCASSHGTREAFFGQGTRLTVV.